This T cell receptor beta chain was obtained from a study of T cells in Graves' hyperthyroidism and ophthalmopathy. Study overall: Once the initial diagnosis was made, peripheral blood was obtained before any treatment.

RNA transcripts were the template for amplifying TCR beta CDR3 regions. When the TCR CDR3 underwent first-round RT-PCR, the HTBI primer set was used. MiXCR was run by TCRdb on the multiplex PCR reads, yielding one entry per CDR3 protein. The repertoire holds hundreds of thousands of distinct CDR3 sequences, 15% to 20% seen once, with around 4% in the top ten. The CDR3 covers 14 residues. The V end lost 3 bases, the J end lost 3 bases, and 12 bases lay between the germline ends. In germline, CDR1 is SGHNT, CDR2 YYREEE (reference sequence). An approximately 10 ml volume of fresh peripheral blood provided the PBMCs.

The clonotype originates from a woman aged 25-40 years with Graves' hyperthyroidism. What was sequenced was blood. V gene TRBV5-4 combines with J gene TRBJ2-5, with D possibly TRBD2 on 6 matching bases. As DNA, the CDR3 is TGTGCCAGCAGCTCCCCGGGACTTGAAGAGACCCAGTACTTC. Translated, it gives CASSSPGLEETQYF.